This T cell receptor beta chain originates from a study of cytomegalovirus exposure and HLA in healthy donors. In the study overall: Inside one of the first data releases sat around 85 million unique TCRs taken from HLA-typed donors. Overall study results and limits: Association of a missense DCLRE1C variant with TCR beta V- and J-gene trimming was reported in a later analysis. There were a few CMV-associated chains whose specificity for CMV antigens was confirmed in vitro. Reportedly, fewer N-insertions than the approximately 650-donor mean appeared in an Asian-associated ancestry cluster in a later analysis.

CDR1 is LNHDA, CDR2 SQIVND, per germline (reference sequence). V trimming: 6 bases; J trimming: 3 bases; junction bases outside the gene matches: 16. The CDR3 covers 17 residues. The PCR was carried out with 60 Vbeta primers and 13 Jbeta primers. The assay was immunoSEQ multiplex PCR, and TCRdb's table has in-frame clones only and misses some. The sample holds 130,000 to 150,000 clones, almost 85% seen once. In its sample, this clone was seen a few times. Its antigen is not identified. The gene calls are TRBV19 and TRBJ1-1, with 7 bases that match TRBD1. The sequence was collected from a woman aged 60-75 years in good health and CMV-seropositive. Source material: PBMCs. As DNA, the CDR3 is TGTGCCAGTAGCAAGGGGGCGGGCACACTAGGGGACACTGAAGCTTTCTTT. Amino acids: CASSKGAGTLGDTEAFF.